The clone carrying this TCR beta chain showed up just a few times. Its antigen remains unidentified. These data come from a study of early T cells in non-severe SARS-CoV-2 infection. For the study at large: The authors sequenced bulk RNA from unsorted whole blood, leaving chains unpaired.

CDR1 is SGHTA and CDR2 is FQGTGA in the germline V gene. The V gene end was trimmed by 2 bases and the J gene end by 3 bases; junction bases not matched to a gene: 6. CDR3 length equals 16 residues. General study findings and limits: The study's VDJdb matching favored anti-spike CD8 responses and missed private and CD4 specificities.

Attachment of unique molecular identifiers to individual cDNA molecules was performed. One entry per CDR3 protein results from TCRdb running MiXCR on the 5' RACE reads. Here the sample spans some 76,000 distinct CDR3 sequences, around 15% being singletons. Input material: whole blood. The clonotype comes from an adult who was a healthcare worker with PCR-confirmed SARS-CoV-2 infection or an uninfected control (not recorded which). The chain has TRBV7-3 and TRBJ2-2; 7 bases are a match to TRBD2. DNA for the CDR3: TGTGCCAGCAGCTTATACGGGGGGATTGACACCGGGGAGCTGTTTTTT. Translating it yields CASSLYGGIDTGELFF. The complete variable domain, with remaining parts taken from reference TRBV7-3 and TRBJ2-2, reads GAGVSQTPSNKVTEKGKYVELRCDPISGHTALYWYRQSLGQGPEFLIYFQGTGAADDSGLPNDRFFAVRPEGSVSTLKIQRTERGDSAVYLCASSLYGGIDTGELFFGEGSRLTVL.